The T cell receptor beta chain under discussion was sequenced for a study of blood T cell repertoires in COVID-19. In the study overall: Specimens from acute and convalescent COVID-19 originated in the United States, Italy and Spain.

Profiling relied on immunoSEQ multiplex PCR, and the TCRdb table lists in-frame clones only, not all of them. The sample records 130,000 to 150,000 clones, around 85% being singletons. Participant reports of clinical history set cohort assignment. In its sample, this clone was seen a few times. The specimen was PBMCs or T cells enriched from blood (not recorded which). This TCR was recovered from a man aged 50 to 60 who had recovered from COVID-19.

In nucleotides, the CDR3 is TGTGCCAGCAACCCCCCGACAGGGCGCCATGGCTACACCTTC. It yields the protein CASNPPTGRHGYTF. The chain links TRBV28 to TRBJ1-2; 7 bases align to TRBD1. CDR3 length equals 14 residues. Trimming took 7 bases from V and 6 from J; bases not matched to a gene: 11. The germline V gene has CDR1 MDHEN and CDR2 SYDVKM.